Given below is one T cell receptor (beta chain) in context. Antigen specificity is unknown. This specimen comes from a study of graft-versus-host responses after intestinal transplantation. Using immunoSEQ multiplex PCR, the repertoire was profiled, and TCRdb retains in-frame clones only, with some absent. The profile shows about 120,000 clones, about 95% of them singletons. Germline assignment: CDR1 SGHTS and CDR2 YDEGEE. V lost 9 bases, J lost 5 bases, and 8 bases stayed unmatched. This CDR3 contains 12 residues. The chain links TRBV5-8 to TRBJ2-7; 7 bases fit TRBD1. The sequencing here drew on unstimulated CD8+ T cells sorted from spleen or lymph node cells, taken before intestinal transplant. The receptor comes from a human donor who received an intestinal transplant. The CDR3 loop is CATLTGKDEQYF. CDR3 in DNA: TGTGCCACCCTGACAGGGAAGGACGAGCAGTACTTC.